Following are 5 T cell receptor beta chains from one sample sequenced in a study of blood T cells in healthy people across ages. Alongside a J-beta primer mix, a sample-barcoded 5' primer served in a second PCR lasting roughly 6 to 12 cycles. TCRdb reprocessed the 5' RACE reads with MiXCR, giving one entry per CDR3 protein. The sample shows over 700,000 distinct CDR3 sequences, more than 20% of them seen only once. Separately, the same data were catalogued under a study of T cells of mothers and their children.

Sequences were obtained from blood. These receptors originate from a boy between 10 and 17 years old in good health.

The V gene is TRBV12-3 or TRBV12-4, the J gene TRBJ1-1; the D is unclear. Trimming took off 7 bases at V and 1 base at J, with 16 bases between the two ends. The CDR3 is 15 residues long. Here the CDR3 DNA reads TGTGCCAGCATTACACGGGGAGGAGGGAACACTGAAGCTTTCTTT. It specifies CASITRGGGNTEAFF.

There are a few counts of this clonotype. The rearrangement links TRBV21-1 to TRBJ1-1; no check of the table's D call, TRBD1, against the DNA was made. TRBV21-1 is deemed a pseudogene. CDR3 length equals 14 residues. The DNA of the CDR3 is TGTGCCAGCAGCACGCCGGGAGAGAACACTGAAGCTTTCTTT. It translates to CASSTPGENTEAFF.

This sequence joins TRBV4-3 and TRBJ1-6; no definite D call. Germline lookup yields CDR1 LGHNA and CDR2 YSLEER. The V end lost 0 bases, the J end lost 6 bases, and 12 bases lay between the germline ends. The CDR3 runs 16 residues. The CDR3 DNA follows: TGCGCCAGCAGCCAAGATAGAGGGATGGGTAATTCACCCCTCCACTTT. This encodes CASSQDRGMGNSPLHF.

Here the CDR3 DNA reads TGCGCCAGCAGCTTGGTGTGGCTAGCCAAAAACATTCAGTACTTC. Its translation is CASSLVWLAKNIQYF. The J gene is TRBJ2-4, the V gene TRBV5-1, with D unresolved. Germline CDR1 is SGHRS and CDR2 is YFSETQ. There are 15 residues in the CDR3. Trimming took 0 bases from V and 0 from J, leaving 7 bases between them.

For the CDR3, the DNA is TGTGCCAGCAGATACCTCGGAAGGGGAGCCCCAGATACGCAGTATTTT. Its protein product is CASRYLGRGAPDTQYF. The rearrangement joins TRBV6-5 to TRBJ2-3; the D call may be TRBD1 or TRBD2 (5 bases each). The V end lost 6 bases, the J end lost 4 bases, and 20 bases lay between the germline ends. Germline assignment: CDR1 MNHEY and CDR2 SVGAGI. This CDR3 spans 16 amino acids.